The 7 T cell receptor beta chains given below trace back to one sample, sequenced in a study of a mutant IDH1 vaccine in newly diagnosed glioma. This sample's time point: baseline, week 1 (first vaccination visit). Treatment meaning: pre-vaccination baseline after standard-of-care therapy. The data were produced by immunoSEQ multiplex PCR, yet TCRdb's version contains in-frame clones alone and is incomplete. The table has roughly 41,000 clones, more than 90% seen once. Sequencing was performed on PBMCs, taken from a glioma patient treated with radiotherapy, temozolomide or both. These receptors were taken from a man between 18 and 29 years old with glioma.

The chain carries TRBV15 and TRBJ2-2; 9 bases match TRBD1. CDR1 LNHNV and CDR2 YYDKDF come from the germline V gene (reference sequence). The CDR3 covers 15 residues. V lost 4 bases, J lost 3 bases, and 3 bases stayed unmatched. The CDR3, as DNA: TGTGCCACCAGCAATCGACAGGGGGACACCGGGGAGCTGTTTTTT. Protein: CATSNRQGDTGELFF.

V and J are TRBV5-1 and TRBJ1-4; a weak D match, TRBD1 (6 bases). Trimming removed 1 base from V and 0 bases from J, with 10 bases in between. From germline, CDR1 is SGHRS and CDR2 YFSETQ. The CDR3 consists of 16 residues. CDR3 nucleotides: TGCGCCAGCAGCTTGACAGGGACTGCAACTAATGAAAAACTGTTTTTT. Protein product: CASSLTGTATNEKLFF.

The V gene is TRBV6-5, the J gene TRBJ1-4, with D possibly being TRBD1 (6 bases). Trimming removed 0 bases at V and 10 bases at J, with 18 bases between. In germline, CDR1 is MNHEY, CDR2 SVGAGI. The length of the CDR3 is 16 residues. This CDR3 is CASSYSRGGSKGKLFF. The CDR3 DNA reads TGTGCCAGCAGTTACTCGAGAGGGGGGTCGAAAGGAAAACTGTTTTTT.

This sequence joins TRBV7-2 and TRBJ2-1, with D perhaps matching TRBD1 (5 bases). Germline V gene data show CDR1 as SGHTA and CDR2 as FQGNSA. The CDR3 is made up of 15 amino acids. Trimming removed 1 base from V and 3 bases from J, with 10 bases in between. As DNA, the CDR3 is TGTGCCAGCAGCTTAGTCCACCAGGGCTACAATGAGCAGTTCTTC. Amino acid sequence: CASSLVHQGYNEQFF.

V and J are TRBV18 and TRBJ2-7; 13 bases fit TRBD2. This CDR3 spans 16 amino acids. V was pared by 5 bases and J by 2 bases, with 6 bases of the junction left unmatched. Germline V CDR1 and CDR2: KGHSH, LQKENI. The chain's CDR3 is CASSIAGTSGTYEQYF. The CDR3 nucleotides read TGTGCCAGCTCAATCGCCGGGACTAGCGGGACCTACGAGCAGTACTTC.

The CDR3 loop is CASSPQEGAYEQFF. Written as DNA, the CDR3 is TGTGCCAGCTCACCACAGGAAGGGGCGTATGAGCAGTTCTTC. The chain employs TRBV18 and TRBJ2-1; D is possibly TRBD1 (5 bases). The CDR3 is 14 residues long. The germline CDR1 and CDR2 sequences are KGHSH and LQKENI. Trimming cost V 1 base and J 8 bases, with 12 bases left between them.

This clone came up once. The rearrangement uses TRBV5-1 and TRBJ1-3; a possible D gene is TRBD1 (6 bases). The ends were cut back, 0 bases at V and 2 bases at J, with 21 bases in the middle. Germline V CDR1 and CDR2: SGHRS, YFSETQ. The CDR3 runs 19 residues. As DNA, the CDR3 is TGCGCCAGCAGCTTGGGACAGGAGTACTACTCAAATCCTGGAAACACCATATATTTT. Residues: CASSLGQEYYSNPGNTIYF.